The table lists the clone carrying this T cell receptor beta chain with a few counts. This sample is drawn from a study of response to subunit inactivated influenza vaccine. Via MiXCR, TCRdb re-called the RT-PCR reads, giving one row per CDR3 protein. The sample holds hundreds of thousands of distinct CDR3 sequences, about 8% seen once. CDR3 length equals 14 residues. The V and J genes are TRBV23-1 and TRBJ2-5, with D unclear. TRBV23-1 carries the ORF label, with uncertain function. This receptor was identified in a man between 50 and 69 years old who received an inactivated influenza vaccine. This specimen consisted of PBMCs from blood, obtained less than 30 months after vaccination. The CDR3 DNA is TGCGCAAAGCAGTCGAGGCAGTTCCAAGAGACCCAGTACTTC. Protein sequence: CAKQSRQFQETQYF.